The 3 T cell receptor beta chains given below trace back to one sample, sequenced in a study of cytomegalovirus exposure and HLA in healthy donors. The PCR used 60 Vbeta and 13 Jbeta primers. Measured with immunoSEQ multiplex PCR; TCRdb has only the in-frame clones, and not every one. The table has about 190,000 clones, about 77% seen once. Material for sequencing was PBMCs. The receptors come from a woman aged 30 to 39 in good health and CMV-seropositive.

Details on this clone: Germline is not matched at one junction end, which may reflect a read error. The V gene is TRBV29-1, the J gene TRBJ2-1; D gene unclear. Germline assignment: CDR1 SQVTM and CDR2 ANQGSEA. The CDR3 covers 15 residues. CDR3 loop: CSVAASSLSYNERFF. CDR3 in DNA: TGCAGCGTTGCCGCCTCCAGTCTCTCCTACAATGAGCGGTTCTTC.

A few counts support this clone. The V call is TRBV7-6, the J call TRBJ1-4; D gene unclear. CDR1 is SGHVS and CDR2 is FNYEAQ in the germline V gene. The CDR3 sequence is 16 residues long. Trimming removed 1 base at V and 7 bases at J, with 16 bases between. The CDR3 sequence is CASSLVHPASGEKLFF. As DNA, the CDR3 is TGTGCCAGCAGCTTAGTGCACCCAGCAAGCGGTGAAAAACTGTTTTTT.

The chain carries TRBV28 and TRBJ1-5, with 8 nucleotides matching TRBD1. Germline values: CDR1 MDHEN, CDR2 SYDVKM. The CDR3 totals 16 residues. Trimming removed 6 bases from V and 0 bases from J; junction bases left unmatched: 7. In DNA, the CDR3 is TGTGCCAGCAGATCGCGGACAGGGCATAGCAATCAGCCCCAGCATTTT. Residues: CASRSRTGHSNQPQHF.